The source of this T cell receptor (beta chain) is a study of shared clonotypes between healthy human individuals. Trimming left V 3 bases short and J 2 bases short, with 17 bases between. This CDR3 contains 17 residues. Germline V gene data show CDR1 as MNHNS and CDR2 as SASEGT. Terminally differentiated effector memory CD45RA+ cells were excluded by CCR7 positive selection of CD45RO-negative cells. The assay was immunoSEQ multiplex PCR, and TCRdb's table has in-frame clones only and misses some. Of about 590,000 clones listed, less than 97% are singletons. The specimen sequenced was naive CD8+ T cells sorted from blood. This TCR was sampled from a woman aged 30 to 39 in good health. This chain links TRBV6-1 with TRBJ1-5; D unclear. The CDR3 DNA follows: TGTGCCAGCAGTGAGAGTTGGGGTCCTGTGGGCAATCAGCCCCAGCATTTT. This sequence encodes CASSESWGPVGNQPQHF.